This TCR beta chain was sequenced for a study of CD8+ T cells in alopecia areata. The overall study: Tofacitinib was taken orally by treated patients, and the dose was 5 to 10 mg twice daily. Treatment ran 6 to 18 months, with 6 months of follow-up afterward.

Points on this clone: The antigen is undetermined.

Reverse transcribed after extraction, RNA yielded cDNA as the sequencing template. Libraries were prepared by immunoSEQ multiplex PCR; TCRdb keeps only in-frame clonotypes and omits some of them. Altogether 150,000 to 200,000 clones are present, about three fifths being singletons, with the ten largest covering 15% to 20%. The germline CDR1 and CDR2 sequences are SGDLS and YYNGEE. V lost 5 bases to trimming and J lost 3 bases, with 11 bases between them. The length of the CDR3 is 13 residues. Sample treatment: oral pan-JAK inhibitor, 5-10 mg twice daily. Regarding the study as a whole: Under tofacitinib, numerous expanded lesional clonotypes remained detectable in scalp and blood. The study also sequences resident alphabeta T cells of normal skin in scalp samples.

The TCR comes from a human donor with alopecia areata. This sequence joins TRBV9 and TRBJ1-1; D perhaps matches TRBD1 (6 bases). The sequencing used CD4+ T cells sorted from blood, collected at roughly week 55, from a patient treated with tofacitinib. Here the CDR3 DNA reads TGTGCCAGCAGTGCCACAGGGTACACTGAAGCTTTCTTT. This codes for CASSATGYTEAFF.